The 20 T cell receptor beta chains below were found in one sample sequenced in a study of OX40 agonist ivuxolimab in advanced cancers. Profiled with immunoSEQ multiplex PCR; TCRdb holds only in-frame clones, not every one. The sample yields fewer than 30,000 clones, roughly 80% seen once. The material was CD4+ or CD8+ T cells sorted from blood, obtained in a trial of the OX40 agonist ivuxolimab. The source of these receptors is an adult with an advanced solid tumor such as melanoma, head and neck, liver or kidney cancer.

This clone has a handful of counts. In DNA form, the CDR3 reads TGTGCCAGCAGCCAGAGTACGCGCGTCGGGGCTTTCTTT. Its translation is CASSQSTRVGAFF. V gene TRBV14 combines with J gene TRBJ1-1; no definite D call. The CDR3 has 13 residues. Germline values: CDR1 SGHDN, CDR2 FVKESK. V lost 3 bases, J lost 11 bases, and 16 bases lay in between.

The chain carries TRBV27 and TRBJ2-7, with 11 positions matching TRBD2. CDR3 length equals 16 residues. V lost 4 bases and J lost 6; bases outside the gene matches: 11. CDR1 and CDR2 from the germline V gene are MNHEY and SMNVEV (reference sequence). The CDR3 region is CASSSSTSGSFTEQYF. As DNA, the CDR3 is TGTGCCAGCAGTTCCTCAACTAGCGGGAGTTTTACCGAGCAGTACTTC.

The genes are TRBV5-6 and TRBJ1-1; no definite D call. This CDR3 is built from 14 residues. The V end was cut by 0 bases, the J end by 0 bases, with 6 bases between. Germline CDR1 reads SGHDT; CDR2 reads YYEEEE. The CDR3 loop is CASSLGVMNTEAFF. CDR3 DNA sequence: TGTGCCAGCAGCTTGGGGGTCATGAACACTGAAGCTTTCTTT.

The gene calls are TRBV4-3 and TRBJ2-7; TRBD2 might be the D (5 bases). The V end was cut by 1 base, the J end by 1 base, with 11 bases between. This CDR3 spans 15 amino acids. The germline gives CDR1 LGHNA, CDR2 YSLEER. The CDR3: CASSQGTSLSYEQYF. In DNA form, the CDR3 reads TGCGCCAGCAGCCAAGGAACTAGTCTATCCTACGAGCAGTACTTC.

The rearrangement uses TRBV11-3 and TRBJ1-6; D gene uncertain. Germline V gives CDR1 SGHNT, CDR2 YENEEA. The CDR3 extends over 15 amino acids. Trimming removed 8 bases from V and 3 bases from J, with 14 bases in between. The CDR3 DNA reads TGTGCCAGCGGGGAGGGAGCGGACTATAATTCACCCCTCCACTTT. It codes for CASGEGADYNSPLHF.

The chain carries TRBV7-9 and TRBJ2-3, with 7 bases fitting TRBD2. Losses at the gene ends were 5 bases for V and 3 bases for J; bases not matched to a gene: 8. CDR1 SEHNR and CDR2 FQNEAQ come from the germline V gene (reference sequence). This CDR3 has 15 residues. The CDR3 DNA sequence: TGTGCCAGCAGCCAACAAAGCGGGGTGACAGATACGCAGTATTTT. The encoded protein is CASSQQSGVTDTQYF.

The chain employs TRBV9 and TRBJ2-4; possibly TRBD2 for D (6 bases). This CDR3 comprises 14 residues. The germline CDR1 and CDR2 sequences are SGDLS and YYNGEE. V was pared by 3 bases and J by 4 bases, with 11 bases between. This CDR3 is CASSDNSGKNIQYF. CDR3 nucleotides: TGTGCCAGCAGCGACAATAGCGGAAAAAACATTCAGTACTTC.

The chain combines TRBV7-3 with TRBJ1-1, with D possibly being TRBD1 (6 bases). In germline, CDR1 is SGHTA, CDR2 FQGTGA. V gave up 5 bases and J gave up 1 base, with 8 bases separating them. CDR3 length: 13 amino acids. The CDR3 reads CASSQDRNTEAFF. DNA for the CDR3: TGTGCCAGCAGCCAGGACAGGAACACTGAAGCTTTCTTT.

The chain uses TRBV4-1 and TRBJ2-2; weak D call: TRBD2 (6 bases). The germline V gene encodes CDR1 MGHRA and CDR2 YSYEKL. V lost 1 base, J lost 4 bases, and 7 bases lay in between. CDR3 length: 14 amino acids. In nucleotides, the CDR3 is TGCGCCAGCAGCCAAGTCGGGAGCACCGGGGAGCTGTTTTTT. Amino acid sequence: CASSQVGSTGELFF.

CDR3 in amino acids: CASSQELTTSYEQYF. The CDR3 DNA sequence: TGCGCCAGCAGCCAAGAGCTAACAACGTCCTACGAGCAGTACTTC. The V and J genes are TRBV4-1 and TRBJ2-7; D is unclear. In germline, CDR1 is MGHRA, CDR2 YSYEKL. The CDR3 length is 15 residues. The germline V and J ends were trimmed by 0 bases and 1 base, with 10 bases remaining between them.

The chain recombines TRBV27 with TRBJ2-2, with D possibly matching TRBD2 (6 bases). The CDR3 is made up of 16 amino acids. Trimming pared 6 bases from V and 4 bases from J, leaving 18 bases between. Germline lookup yields CDR1 MNHEY and CDR2 SMNVEV (reference sequence). In DNA form, the CDR3 reads TGTGCCAGCAGCTCCTCGGCTAGCGTTGTCACCGGGGAGCTGTTTTTT. Its protein product is CASSSSASVVTGELFF.

The V call is TRBV7-2, the J call TRBJ2-7; 8 nucleotides align to TRBD1. Trimming took 4 bases from V and 3 from J; bases not matched to a gene: 8. There are 15 residues in the CDR3. Germline CDR1 reads SGHTA; CDR2 reads FQGNSA. The CDR3 DNA reads as TGTGCCAGCAGCTCGGGACAGGCCTACTTCTACGAGCAGTACTTC. Protein sequence: CASSSGQAYFYEQYF.

This sequence joins TRBV30 and TRBJ2-6; unclear D gene. V was cut by 4 bases and J by 4 bases, with 5 bases left in between. The CDR3 loop spans 12 amino acids. In germline, CDR1 is GTSNPN, CDR2 SVGIG (reference sequence). The DNA of the CDR3 is TGTGCCTGGATGGGCGGGGCCAACGTCCTGACTTTC. This gives the protein CAWMGGANVLTF. Complete variable domain (other parts from reference TRBV30 and TRBJ2-6): SQTIHQWPATLVQPVGSPLSLECTVEGTSNPNLYWYRQAAGRGLQLLFYSVGIGQISSEVPQNLSASRPQDRQFILSSKKLLLSDSGFYLCAWMGGANVLTFGAGSRLTVL.

V is TRBV27 and J is TRBJ2-1; TRBD2 agrees at 8 bases. The CDR3 extends over 16 amino acids. Germline V lookup: CDR1 MNHEY, CDR2 SMNVEV (reference sequence). V shed 5 bases and J 7 bases; nucleotides not matched to a gene: 13. The CDR3 reads CASSLPGGGATNEQFF. The DNA for the CDR3 is TGTGCCAGCAGTCTCCCGGGGGGGGGCGCGACTAATGAGCAGTTCTTC.

The chain combines TRBV30 with TRBJ2-3; D assignment may be TRBD1 or TRBD2 (5 bases each). Germline loops: CDR1 GTSNPN, CDR2 SVGIG (reference sequence). The CDR3 is made up of 13 amino acids. In DNA form, the CDR3 reads TGTGCTTGGTGGCAGGGAGGCACAGATACGCAGTATTTT. It is translated as CAWWQGGTDTQYF.

This clone was detected only once. This chain joins TRBV5-6 and TRBJ1-1, with D perhaps matching TRBD1 (5 bases). Deletions cut 0 bases from V and 5 bases from J, with 11 bases between. The CDR3 has 14 residues. Per germline, CDR1 SGHDT and CDR2 YYEEEE. CDR3 DNA sequence: TGTGCCAGCAGCTTGGCGGGGACCCGAACTGAAGCTTTCTTT. It is translated as CASSLAGTRTEAFF.

The chain carries TRBV6-6 and TRBJ2-7; D tentatively fits TRBD1 or TRBD2 (5 bases each). Trimming stripped 4 bases from V and 6 bases from J, with 16 bases between. CDR1 is MNHNY, CDR2 SVGAGI, per germline (reference sequence). The CDR3 covers 14 residues. This CDR3 reads CASSSRDRKAEQYF. In DNA, the CDR3 is TGTGCCAGCAGTTCCCGGGACCGGAAGGCCGAGCAGTACTTC.

J is TRBJ2-3 and V is TRBV13, with 10 bases fitting TRBD2. Germline V lookup: CDR1 PRHDT, CDR2 FYEKMQ (reference sequence). The CDR3 has 18 amino acids. Losses at the gene ends were 5 bases for V and 4 bases for J; bases not matched to a gene: 15. Here the CDR3 reads CASSQSAGGPRPADTQYF. CDR3 DNA: TGTGCCAGCAGCCAATCAGCGGGAGGGCCGAGGCCCGCAGATACGCAGTATTTT.

This clone was recorded a few times. This chain links TRBV5-1 with TRBJ1-1; D remains ambiguous. The ends were cut back, 0 bases at V and 4 bases at J, with 10 bases in the middle. Germline lookup yields CDR1 SGHRS and CDR2 YFSETQ. This CDR3 is 14 amino acids long. In DNA form, the CDR3 reads TGCGCCAGCAGCTTGGAAACCGGGTTCACTGAAGCTTTCTTT. It is translated as CASSLETGFTEAFF.

V and J are TRBV30 and TRBJ2-2; D is undetermined. Per the germline V gene, CDR1 is GTSNPN and CDR2 is SVGIG (reference sequence). CDR3 size: 11 residues. The V end lost 1 base, the J end lost 7 bases, and 4 bases lay between the germline ends. CDR3 DNA sequence: TGTGCCTGGAGTGGGAGCGGGGAGCTGTTTTTT. It yields the protein CAWSGSGELFF.